Listed here are 21 T cell receptor beta chains from one sample, sequenced in a study of identical twins. TCRdb processed the 5' RACE reads anew with MiXCR; each CDR3 protein has one entry. The sample has roughly 240,000 distinct CDR3 sequences, approximately 8% seen once. This sample also belongs to another study, concerning yellow fever vaccine responses in identical twins.

Specimen: CD8+ T cells sorted from blood. The receptors originated from a woman younger than 35 in good health.

Many counts were recorded for this clonotype. CDR3 sequence reads: CASSRSGNTIYF. The CDR3 DNA reads TGTGCCAGCAGTCGTTCCGGAAACACCATATATTTT. The rearrangement uses TRBV7-9 and TRBJ1-3, with no clear D. The germline CDR1 and CDR2 sequences are SEHNR and FQNEAQ (reference sequence). Between the trimmed V and J ends, which lost 6 bases and 4 bases, there was a span of 7 bases. CDR3 length: 12 residues. Combining the CDR3 with reference TRBV7-9 and TRBJ1-3 gives the whole variable domain DTGVSQNPRHKITKRGQNVTFRCDPISEHNRLYWYRQTLGQGPEFLTYFQNEAQLEKSRLLSDRFSAERPKGSFSTLEIQRTEQGDSAMYLCASSRSGNTIYFGEGSWLTVV.

The table lists this clonotype with many counts. DNA for the CDR3: TGCAGTGCTAGGGGTAATCACGGGGACACTGAAGCTTTCTTT. Residues: CSARGNHGDTEAFF. The chain recombines TRBV20-1 with TRBJ1-1, with D hard to call. The CDR3 contains 14 residues. The ends were cut back, 3 bases at V and 3 bases at J, with 14 bases in the middle. Per germline, CDR1 DFQATT and CDR2 SNEGSKA (reference sequence).

This clonotype was counted ten times or more. This rearrangement joins TRBV10-3 to TRBJ2-1; TRBD2 matches at 13 bases. CDR3 length: 20 residues. Germline assignment: CDR1 ENHRY and CDR2 SYGVKD. Trimming cost V 6 bases and J 0 bases; bases outside gene matches: 14. The CDR3 DNA follows: TGTGCCATCAGCCCGCTAACACCGCGGACTAGCGGGAGCTCCTACAATGAGCAGTTCTTC. Its protein product is CAISPLTPRTSGSSYNEQFF.

The genes are TRBV4-1 and TRBJ2-3; D not resolved. Trimming cost V 0 bases and J 0 bases, with 10 bases left between them. The CDR3 is made up of 16 amino acids. Germline assignment: CDR1 MGHRA and CDR2 YSYEKL. CDR3 coding DNA: TGCGCCAGCAGCCAAGATGGGGTTGAAAGCACAGATACGCAGTATTTT. Its protein product is CASSQDGVESTDTQYF.

The table lists this clonotype with many counts. CDR3 sequence (DNA): TGCGCCAGCAGCCGGAGCGGGGGGGCCTCAGATACGCAGTATTTT. This sequence encodes CASSRSGGASDTQYF. V and J are TRBV4-1 and TRBJ2-3, with TRBD2 matching 10 bases. The J segment lost 4 bases and the V segment lost 4 bases, leaving 5 bases of the junction unmatched. The CDR3 has 15 amino acids. CDR1 is MGHRA and CDR2 is YSYEKL in the germline V gene.

The genes are TRBV4-1 and TRBJ2-2, with 10 nucleotides matching TRBD2. Trimming removed 1 base from V and 5 bases from J; junction bases left unmatched: 10. There are 18 residues in the CDR3. Germline V gene lookup returns CDR1 MGHRA and CDR2 YSYEKL. CDR3: CASSQVWPSGSNTGELFF. The DNA of the CDR3 is TGCGCCAGCAGCCAAGTATGGCCTAGCGGGAGTAATACCGGGGAGCTGTTTTTT.

This clonotype was recorded many times. V and J are TRBV11-2 and TRBJ2-5; D is perhaps TRBD1 or TRBD2 (5 bases each). The V end lost 4 bases, the J end lost 0 bases, and 9 bases lay between the germline ends. CDR3 length: 14 residues. The germline gives CDR1 SGHAT, CDR2 FQNNGV. The CDR3 region has the DNA TGTGCCAGCAGCTCCGAGGGGTACCAAGAGACCCAGTACTTC. It yields the protein CASSSEGYQETQYF. Variable domain in full (rest from reference TRBV11-2 and TRBJ2-5): EAGVAQSPRYKIIEKRQSVAFWCNPISGHATLYWYQQILGQGPKLLIQFQNNGVVDDSQLPKDRFSAERLKGVDSTLKIQPAKLEDSAVYLCASSSEGYQETQYFGPGTRLLVL.

This clonotype was observed a few times. CDR3 sequence (DNA): TGCAGTGCTACCGGAGGGGGGGGTAGGTTAGAGACCCAGTACTTC. This gives the protein CSATGGGGRLETQYF. V usage is TRBV20-1 and J usage is TRBJ2-5; D is possibly TRBD2 (7 bases). The CDR3 sequence is 15 residues long. Trimming removed 4 bases at V and 4 bases at J, with 19 bases between. Looked up from germline, CDR1 is DFQATT and CDR2 is SNEGSKA (reference sequence).

This CDR3 is CASSHETKGGGSRSDTGELFF. DNA of the CDR3: TGTGCCAGCAGCCACGAAACAAAGGGTGGCGGGAGTAGGTCGGACACCGGGGAGCTGTTTTTT. The chain links TRBV7-6 to TRBJ2-2; 7 nucleotides line up with TRBD2. Germline-derived CDR1 and CDR2 are SGHVS and FNYEAQ. After removal of 5 bases from V and 3 bases from J, the junction contained 24 bases not matched to a gene. The CDR3 contains 21 residues.

V usage is TRBV5-1 and J usage is TRBJ2-7, with D hard to call. Trimming removed 4 bases from V and 3 bases from J, with 17 bases in between. This CDR3 has 15 residues. Germline CDR1 is SGHRS and CDR2 is YFSETQ. This CDR3 reads CASSGVKYSNYEQYV. In DNA form, the CDR3 reads TGCGCCAGCAGCGGCGTTAAGTACTCCAACTACGAGCAGTACGTC.

The sample holds a few counts of this clonotype. The V and J genes are TRBV16 and TRBJ2-7, with D possibly TRBD2 on 6 matching bases. V lost 4 bases to trimming and J lost 1 base, with 11 bases between them. The V gene's germline CDR1 is KGHSY and CDR2 FQNENV. The CDR3 is made up of 14 amino acids. For the CDR3, the DNA is TGTGCCAGCAGCCCCAGCCGGGGGTCCTACGAGCAGTACTTC. Translating it yields CASSPSRGSYEQYF.

This chain uses TRBV7-9 with TRBJ2-5; 10 nucleotides agree with TRBD2. The CDR3 sequence is 16 residues long. Germline CDR1 reads SEHNR; CDR2 reads FQNEAQ (reference sequence). V shed 2 bases, J shed 3 bases, and the junction held 6 bases outside the gene matches. CDR3 loop: CASSLRRLAGEETQYF. The CDR3, as DNA: TGTGCCAGCAGCTTACGTCGTCTAGCGGGAGAAGAGACCCAGTACTTC. The variable domain in full, completed from reference TRBV7-9 and TRBJ2-5, reads DTGVSQNPRHKITKRGQNVTFRCDPISEHNRLYWYRQTLGQGPEFLTYFQNEAQLEKSRLLSDRFSAERPKGSFSTLEIQRTEQGDSAMYLCASSLRRLAGEETQYFGPGTRLLVL.

In its sample, this clonotype was seen many times. This CDR3 reads CASSLGVAKGAFF. The CDR3 DNA follows: TGTGCCAGCAGCTTAGGGGTAGCCAAAGGGGCTTTCTTT. The V call is TRBV7-9, the J call TRBJ1-1, with D uncertain. This CDR3 is 13 amino acids long. Germline V gives CDR1 SEHNR, CDR2 FQNEAQ (reference sequence). Trimming shortened V by 1 base and J by 11 bases, and 14 bases separated the two germline ends.

This clonotype was counted ten times or more. This sequence joins TRBV25-1 and TRBJ2-5; D gene uncertain. The CDR3 length is 13 residues. CDR1 and CDR2 from the germline V gene are MGHDK and SYGVNS. The germline V and J ends were trimmed by 7 bases and 5 bases, with 14 bases remaining between them. In DNA, the CDR3 is TGTGCCAGCACGGCCCCGGGCAGGGAGACCCAGTACTTC. It yields the protein CASTAPGRETQYF.

There are a few counts of this clonotype. The chain joins TRBV15 to TRBJ2-2; perhaps TRBD2 as D (5 bases). The CDR3 sequence is 14 residues long. Trimming removed 5 bases from V and 8 bases from J, with 15 bases in between. Germline V gene sequence: CDR1 LNHNV, CDR2 YYDKDF (reference sequence). For the CDR3, the DNA is TGTGCCACCAGCGCCCGCCGGGGTCTTGGGGAGCTGTTTTTT. Its translation: CATSARRGLGELFF.

This clonotype was observed at least ten times. The rearrangement joins TRBV6-2 or TRBV6-3 to TRBJ2-7; D gene unclear. The CDR3 runs 14 residues. Germline CDR1 is MNHEY and CDR2 is SVGEGT. Trimming left V 3 bases short and J 0 bases short, with 9 bases between. The CDR3 is CASSYTVHSYEQYV. CDR3 DNA: TGTGCCAGCAGTTATACAGTCCACTCCTACGAGCAGTACGTC.

This clonotype was seen at least ten times. The rearrangement links TRBV11-2 to TRBJ1-2; D is possibly TRBD1 (5 bases). The germline CDR1 and CDR2 sequences are SGHAT and FQNNGV. V was shortened by 5 bases and J by 4 bases, with 11 bases between the two germline ends. The CDR3 is 13 amino acids. CDR3 protein: CASSQGHFYGYTF. CDR3 nucleotides: TGTGCCAGCAGCCAAGGACATTTCTATGGCTACACCTTC.

This chain joins TRBV10-1 and TRBJ2-2; D is unresolved. The CDR3 sequence is 15 residues long. The V gene lost 7 bases and the J gene lost 1 base, with 13 bases spanning the gap. The V gene's germline CDR1 is WNHNN and CDR2 SYGVQD (reference sequence). CDR3 sequence (DNA): TGCGCCAGCAACGGGCGGCTTTTGAACACCGGGGAGCTGTTTTTT. Its protein product is CASNGRLLNTGELFF.

This clonotype has more than one count but fewer than ten. This chain joins TRBV6-5 and TRBJ2-7; D unresolved. CDR1 is MNHEY and CDR2 is SVGAGI in the germline V gene. The CDR3 covers 13 residues. Trimming removed 0 bases from V and 6 bases from J, with 9 bases in between. The CDR3 DNA follows: TGTGCCAGCAGTTACTCACCTCGTGGCGAGCAGTACGTC. Its translation: CASSYSPRGEQYV.

This clonotype was found many times. V and J are TRBV4-1 and TRBJ2-7, with D perhaps TRBD2 (5 bases). The CDR3 runs 15 residues. Looked up from germline, CDR1 is MGHRA and CDR2 is YSYEKL. The ends were cut back, 0 bases at V and 3 bases at J, with 12 bases in the middle. The CDR3 bases are TGCGCCAGCAGCCAAGACGGGGAACAGAACTACGAGCAGTACGTC. Its translation is CASSQDGEQNYEQYV.

In its sample, this clonotype was seen many times. This chain uses TRBV12-3 or TRBV12-4 with TRBJ2-5; 11 bases match TRBD2. This CDR3 contains 15 residues. The junction had 3 bases not matched to a gene; V was cut back by 3 bases and J by 3 bases. CDR3 loop: CASSFSTSGKETQYF. CDR3 coding DNA: TGTGCCAGCAGTTTCTCGACTAGCGGGAAAGAGACCCAGTACTTC.